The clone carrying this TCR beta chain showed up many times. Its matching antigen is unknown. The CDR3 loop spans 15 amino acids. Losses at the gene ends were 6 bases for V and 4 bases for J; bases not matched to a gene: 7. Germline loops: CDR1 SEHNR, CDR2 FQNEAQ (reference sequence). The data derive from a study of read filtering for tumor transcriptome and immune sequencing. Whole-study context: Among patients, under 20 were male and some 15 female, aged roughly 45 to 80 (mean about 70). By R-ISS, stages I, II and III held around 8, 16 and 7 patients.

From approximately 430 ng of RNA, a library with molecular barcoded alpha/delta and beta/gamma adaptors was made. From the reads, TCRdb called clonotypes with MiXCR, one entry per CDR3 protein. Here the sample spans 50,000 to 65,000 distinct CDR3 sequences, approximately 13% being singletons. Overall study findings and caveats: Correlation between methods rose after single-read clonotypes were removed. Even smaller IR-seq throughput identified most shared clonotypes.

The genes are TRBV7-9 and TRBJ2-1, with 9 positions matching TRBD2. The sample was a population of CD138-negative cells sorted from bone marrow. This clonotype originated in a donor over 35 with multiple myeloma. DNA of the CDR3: TGTGCCAGCAGTACTAGCGGGCAGGGATACAATGAGCAGTTCTTC. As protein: CASSTSGQGYNEQFF.